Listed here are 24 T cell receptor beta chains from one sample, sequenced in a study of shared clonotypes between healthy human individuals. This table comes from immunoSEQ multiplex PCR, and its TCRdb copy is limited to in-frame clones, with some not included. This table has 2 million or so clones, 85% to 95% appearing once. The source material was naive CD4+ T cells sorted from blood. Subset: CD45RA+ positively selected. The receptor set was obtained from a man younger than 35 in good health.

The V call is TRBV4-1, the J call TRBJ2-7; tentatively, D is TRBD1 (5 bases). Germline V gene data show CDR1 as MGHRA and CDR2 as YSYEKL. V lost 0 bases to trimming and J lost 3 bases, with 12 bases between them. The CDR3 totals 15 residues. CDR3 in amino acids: CASSQDWQGLYEQYF. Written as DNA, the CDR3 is TGCGCCAGCAGCCAAGATTGGCAGGGCCTCTACGAGCAGTACTTC.

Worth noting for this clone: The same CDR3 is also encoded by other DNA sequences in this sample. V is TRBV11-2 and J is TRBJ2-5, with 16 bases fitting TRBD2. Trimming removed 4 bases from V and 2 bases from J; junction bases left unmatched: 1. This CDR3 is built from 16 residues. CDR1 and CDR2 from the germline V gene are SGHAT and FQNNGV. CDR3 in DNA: TGTGCCAGCAGCTCGGGACTAGCGGGAGGGCAAGAGACCCAGTACTTC. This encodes CASSSGLAGGQETQYF. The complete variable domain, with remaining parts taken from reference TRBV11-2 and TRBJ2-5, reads EAGVAQSPRYKIIEKRQSVAFWCNPISGHATLYWYQQILGQGPKLLIQFQNNGVVDDSQLPKDRFSAERLKGVDSTLKIQPAKLEDSAVYLCASSSGLAGGQETQYFGPGTRLLVL.

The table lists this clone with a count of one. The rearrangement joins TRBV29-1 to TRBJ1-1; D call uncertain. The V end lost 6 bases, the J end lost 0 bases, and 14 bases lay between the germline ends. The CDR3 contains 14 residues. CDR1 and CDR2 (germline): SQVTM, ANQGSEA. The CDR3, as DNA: TGCAGCGTCCTGGTTTTTGGGTTGAACACTGAAGCTTTCTTT. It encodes CSVLVFGLNTEAFF.

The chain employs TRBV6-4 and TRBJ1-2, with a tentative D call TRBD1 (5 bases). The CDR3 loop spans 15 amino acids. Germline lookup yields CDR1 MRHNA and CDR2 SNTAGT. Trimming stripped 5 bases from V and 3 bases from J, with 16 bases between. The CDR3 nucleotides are TGTGCCAGCAGTCCCACGGGGGAAGGGTACTATGGCTACACCTTC. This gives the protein CASSPTGEGYYGYTF.

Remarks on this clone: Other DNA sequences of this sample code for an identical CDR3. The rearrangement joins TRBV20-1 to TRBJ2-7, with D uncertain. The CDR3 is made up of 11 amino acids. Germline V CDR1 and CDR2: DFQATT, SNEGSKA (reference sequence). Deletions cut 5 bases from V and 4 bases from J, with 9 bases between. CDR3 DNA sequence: TGCAGTGCTGGTCTTGAGTACGAGCAGTACTTC. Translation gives CSAGLEYEQYF.

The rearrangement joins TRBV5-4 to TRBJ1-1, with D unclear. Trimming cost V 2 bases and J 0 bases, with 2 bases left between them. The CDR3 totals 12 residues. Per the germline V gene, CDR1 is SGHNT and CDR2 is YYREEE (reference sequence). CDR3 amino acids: CASSFVNTEAFF. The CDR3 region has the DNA TGTGCCAGCAGCTTCGTGAACACTGAAGCTTTCTTT.

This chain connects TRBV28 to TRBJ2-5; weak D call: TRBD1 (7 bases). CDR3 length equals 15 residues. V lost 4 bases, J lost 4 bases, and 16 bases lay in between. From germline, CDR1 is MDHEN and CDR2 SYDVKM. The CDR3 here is CASSSFQGGGETQYF. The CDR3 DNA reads TGTGCCAGCAGTTCTTTTCAGGGGGGCGGAGAGACCCAGTACTTC.

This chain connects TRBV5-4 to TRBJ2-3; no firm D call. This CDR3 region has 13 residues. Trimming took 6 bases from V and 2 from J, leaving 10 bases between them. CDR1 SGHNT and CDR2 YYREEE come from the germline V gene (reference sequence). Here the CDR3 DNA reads TGTGCCAGCAACCCCGAAGCCACAGATACGCAGTATTTT. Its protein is CASNPEATDTQYF. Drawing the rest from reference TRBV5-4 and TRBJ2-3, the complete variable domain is ETGVTQSPTHLIKTRGQQVTLRCSSQSGHNTVSWYQQALGQGPQFIFQYYREEENGRGNFPPRFSGLQFPNYSSELNVNALELDDSALYLCASNPEATDTQYFGPGTRLTVL.

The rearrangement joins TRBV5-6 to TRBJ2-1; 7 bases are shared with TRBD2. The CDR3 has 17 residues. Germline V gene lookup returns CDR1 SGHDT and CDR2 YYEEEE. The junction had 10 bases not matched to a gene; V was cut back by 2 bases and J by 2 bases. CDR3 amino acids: CASSFWASGRAYNEQFF. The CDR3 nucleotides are TGTGCCAGCAGCTTCTGGGCTAGCGGCCGAGCCTACAATGAGCAGTTCTTC.

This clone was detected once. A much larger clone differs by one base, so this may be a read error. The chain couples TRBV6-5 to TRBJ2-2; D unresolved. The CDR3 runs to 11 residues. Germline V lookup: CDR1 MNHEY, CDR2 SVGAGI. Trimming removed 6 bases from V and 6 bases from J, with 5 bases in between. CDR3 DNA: TGTGCCAGCAGCCCCCCCGGGGAGCTGTTTTTT. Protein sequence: CASSPPGELFF.

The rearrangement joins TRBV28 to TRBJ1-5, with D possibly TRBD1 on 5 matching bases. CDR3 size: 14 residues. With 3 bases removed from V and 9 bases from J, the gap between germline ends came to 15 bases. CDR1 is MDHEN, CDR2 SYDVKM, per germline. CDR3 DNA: TGTGCCAGCAGTTTGTTGACAGTGGCGGGGCCCCAGCATTTT. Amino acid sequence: CASSLLTVAGPQHF.

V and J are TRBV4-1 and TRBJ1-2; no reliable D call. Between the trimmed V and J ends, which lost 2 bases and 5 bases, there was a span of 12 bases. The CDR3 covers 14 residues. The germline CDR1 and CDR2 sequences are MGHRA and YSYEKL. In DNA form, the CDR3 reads TGCGCCAGCAGCCAATGGGCAACAGAGTATGGCTACACCTTC. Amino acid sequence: CASSQWATEYGYTF.

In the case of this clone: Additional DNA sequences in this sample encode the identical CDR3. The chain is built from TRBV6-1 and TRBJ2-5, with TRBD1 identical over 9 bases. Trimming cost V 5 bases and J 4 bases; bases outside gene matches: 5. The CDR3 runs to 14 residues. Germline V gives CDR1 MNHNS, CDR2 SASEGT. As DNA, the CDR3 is TGTGCCAGCAGTACCGGACAGGGGAGAGAGACCCAGTACTTC. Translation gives CASSTGQGRETQYF.

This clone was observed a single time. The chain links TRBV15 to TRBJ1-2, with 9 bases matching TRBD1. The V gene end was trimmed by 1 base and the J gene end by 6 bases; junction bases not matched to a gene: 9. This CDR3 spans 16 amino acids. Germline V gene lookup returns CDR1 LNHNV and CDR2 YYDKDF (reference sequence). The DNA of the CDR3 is TGTGCCACCAGCAGAGCCTATACAGGGGGCTGGCATGGCTACACCTTC. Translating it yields CATSRAYTGGWHGYTF.

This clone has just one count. The CDR3 is CASSERLAAYEQYF. CDR3 nucleotides: TGTGCCAGCAGTGAACGGCTAGCGGCCTACGAGCAGTACTTC. This rearrangement joins TRBV2 to TRBJ2-7, with TRBD2 identical over 7 bases. Germline V CDR1 and CDR2: SNHLY, FYNNEI. The CDR3 contains 14 residues. V shed 2 bases, J shed 2 bases, and the junction held 3 bases outside the gene matches.

The CDR3 DNA is TGTGCCAGTAGCCACACAGGGGGCGGCAATCAGCCCCAGCATTTT. It specifies CASSHTGGGNQPQHF. The chain couples TRBV19 to TRBJ1-5; 9 nucleotides align to TRBD1. Per the germline V gene, CDR1 is LNHDA and CDR2 is SQIVND (reference sequence). This CDR3 has 15 residues. V dropped 6 bases and J dropped 2; count of bases not matched to a gene: 5.

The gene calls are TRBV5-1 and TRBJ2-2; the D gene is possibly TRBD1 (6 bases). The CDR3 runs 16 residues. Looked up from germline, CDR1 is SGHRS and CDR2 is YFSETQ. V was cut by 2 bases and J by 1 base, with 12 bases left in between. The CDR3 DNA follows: TGCGCCAGCAGCTTCCTCCCGGGACAGAACACCGGGGAGCTGTTTTTT. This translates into CASSFLPGQNTGELFF.

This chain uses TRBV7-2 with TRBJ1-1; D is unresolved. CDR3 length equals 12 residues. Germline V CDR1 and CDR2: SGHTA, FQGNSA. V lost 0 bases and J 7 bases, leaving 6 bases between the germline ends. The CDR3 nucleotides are TGTGCCAGCAGCTTAGCGATGGGTGAAGCTTTCTTT. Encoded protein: CASSLAMGEAFF.

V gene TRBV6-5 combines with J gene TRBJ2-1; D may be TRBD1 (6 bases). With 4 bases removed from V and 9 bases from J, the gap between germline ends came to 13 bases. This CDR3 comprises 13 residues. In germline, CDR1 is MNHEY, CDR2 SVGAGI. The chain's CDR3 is CASSSLRGGEQFF. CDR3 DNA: TGTGCCAGCAGTTCTCTCAGGGGTGGTGAGCAGTTCTTC.

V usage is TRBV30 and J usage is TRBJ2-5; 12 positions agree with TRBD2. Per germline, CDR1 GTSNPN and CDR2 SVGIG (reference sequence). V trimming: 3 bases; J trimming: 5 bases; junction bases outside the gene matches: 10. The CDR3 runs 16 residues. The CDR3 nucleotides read TGTGCCTGGAGAGGGAGGCTAGCGGGAGGGGGGGAGACCCAGTACTTC. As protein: CAWRGRLAGGGETQYF.

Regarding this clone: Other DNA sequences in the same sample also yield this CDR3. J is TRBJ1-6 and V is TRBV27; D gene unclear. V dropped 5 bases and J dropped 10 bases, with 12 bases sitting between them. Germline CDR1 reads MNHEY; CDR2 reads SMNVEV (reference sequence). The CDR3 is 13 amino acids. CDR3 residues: CASSLGRGSPLHF. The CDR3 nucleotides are TGTGCCAGCAGTCTCGGGAGAGGGTCACCCCTCCACTTT.

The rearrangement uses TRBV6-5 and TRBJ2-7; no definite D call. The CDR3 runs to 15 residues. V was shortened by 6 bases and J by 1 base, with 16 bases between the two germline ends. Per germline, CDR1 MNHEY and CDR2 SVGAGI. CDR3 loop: CASRTLAESSYEQYF. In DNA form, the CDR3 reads TGTGCCAGCAGGACGTTGGCGGAGAGTTCCTACGAGCAGTACTTC.

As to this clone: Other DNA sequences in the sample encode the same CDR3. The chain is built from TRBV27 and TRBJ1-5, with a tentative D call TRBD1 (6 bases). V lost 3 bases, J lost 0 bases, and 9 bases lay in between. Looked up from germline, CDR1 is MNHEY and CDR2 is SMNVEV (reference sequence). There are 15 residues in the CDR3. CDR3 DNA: TGTGCCAGCAGTTTGGACAGAGATAGCAATCAGCCCCAGCATTTT. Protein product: CASSLDRDSNQPQHF.

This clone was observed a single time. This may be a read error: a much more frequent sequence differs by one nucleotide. CDR3 in DNA: TGTGCCAGCACCGGGACTAGCGGGGGTTACAATGAGCAGTTCTTC. Its translation is CASTGTSGGYNEQFF. J is TRBJ2-1 and V is TRBV7-6; 14 bases match TRBD2. The CDR3 contains 15 residues. Losses at the gene ends were 7 bases for V and 4 bases for J; bases not matched to a gene: 3. The germline V gene encodes CDR1 SGHVS and CDR2 FNYEAQ. Supplemented by reference TRBV7-6 and TRBJ2-1, the full variable domain reads GAGVSQSPRYKVTKRGQDVALRCDPISGHVSLYWYRQALGQGPEFLTYFNYEAQQDKSGLPNDRFSAERPEGSISTLTIQRTEQRDSAMYRCASTGTSGGYNEQFFGPGTRLTVL.